This TCR beta chain was recovered during a study of T cell responses to AZD1222 COVID-19 vaccine. With 5 bases clipped from V and 6 bases from J, the junction kept 7 bases outside the gene matches. Germline values: CDR1 LNHDA, CDR2 SQIVND (reference sequence). The CDR3 extends over 14 amino acids. General study findings and limits: Without day 14 samples, only post-peak T cell repertoires were studied. CD4 TCRs covered the whole spike, strongest at regions 160-218 and 743-854.

Measured with immunoSEQ multiplex PCR; TCRdb has only the in-frame clones, and not every one. In the table there are 100,000 or so clones, about four fifths of which are singletons. To note about this clone: No antigen is known for it.

The sample consisted of peripheral blood, taken on day 0 of AZD1222 vaccination. The chain uses TRBV19 and TRBJ2-3; 8 bases line up with TRBD1. The TCR originated in an adult in good health. Here the CDR3 reads CASSRDRRQDTQYF. The CDR3 DNA reads as TGTGCCAGTAGTCGGGACAGGCGGCAGGATACGCAGTATTTT.